The table lists the clone carrying this T cell receptor (beta chain) with a few counts. The antigen remains undetermined. This sample is part of a study of post-analysis software for immune sequencing data. At the level of the study: Included courses were relapsing-remitting and secondary progressive multiple sclerosis; progressive-relapsing multiple sclerosis was also included.

The CDR3 sequence is 14 residues long. The germline V gene has CDR1 ENHRY and CDR2 SYGVKD. The junction had 7 bases not matched to a gene; V was cut back by 6 bases and J by 8 bases. Overall study results and limits: TRBV5-6, TRBV5-1 and TRBV20-1 belonged to a set of roughly five TRBV segments that were more frequent in patients than controls. F measure grouped same-batch samples tightly together. Compared against controls, patients with multiple sclerosis displayed significantly lower normalized Chao1 diversity.

Incorporated into the TCR beta cDNA libraries were unique molecular identifiers, which served to reduce PCR and sequencing biases. Using its own MiXCR run on the PCR reads, TCRdb lists one record per CDR3 protein. The sample has 750,000 to 950,000 distinct CDR3 sequences, approximately 53% seen once. This clonotype was sampled from a girl aged 5 to 17 with multiple sclerosis. This chain connects TRBV10-3 to TRBJ2-1; 10 bases align to TRBD2. Source material: blood. The CDR3, as DNA: TGTGCCATCAGGGCCGGGACTAGCGTCGATGAGCAGTTCTTC. Protein product: CAIRAGTSVDEQFF.